This TCR beta chain was captured by sequencing in a study of cytomegalovirus exposure and HLA in healthy donors. TCRdb keeps only in-frame clones here, not all; method: immunoSEQ multiplex PCR. The sample yields 45,000 to 65,000 clones, roughly 90% seen once. This clone was observed a single time. Its target is not known. Findings of the study overall: In a later analysis, first-cohort TCR clusters were found to tend to co-occur in the approximately 120 validation repertoires. The investigators catalogued 150 or so TCR beta chains as cytomegalovirus-associated. Rarity marked most TCR sequences, yet some public TCRs occurred in many donors.

The specimen sequenced was PBMCs. The TCR originated in a woman between 18 and 29 years old in good health and CMV-seropositive.

The CDR3 region has the DNA TGCGCCAGCAGATTGACAGGGAGCGAGCAGTACTTC. Residues: CASRLTGSEQYF. The chain couples TRBV5-1 to TRBJ2-7, with 7 bases lining up with TRBD1. The ends lost 5 bases at V and 6 bases at J; junction bases unmatched: 5. Per the germline V gene, CDR1 is SGHRS and CDR2 is YFSETQ. CDR3 length: 12 residues.